This passage covers 30 T cell receptor beta chains from one sample sequenced in a study of blood T cell repertoires in COVID-19. Assay: immunoSEQ multiplex PCR; the TCRdb copy retains only in-frame clones and omits some. The sample lists 100,000 to 150,000 clones, approximately 88% occurring once. The specimen was peripheral blood. These receptors originate from a man aged 45-60 years with acute or convalescent COVID-19.

The V gene is TRBV6-1, the J gene TRBJ1-5, with D possibly TRBD1 on 5 matching bases. This CDR3 contains 16 residues. Between the trimmed V and J ends, which lost 1 base and 0 bases, there was a span of 10 bases. Per germline, CDR1 MNHNS and CDR2 SASEGT. The CDR3 nucleotides read TGTGCCAGCAGTGAAGAGAGGACATATAGCAATCAGCCCCAGCATTTT. It is translated as CASSEERTYSNQPQHF.

The chain carries TRBV5-1 and TRBJ2-5; perhaps TRBD2 as D (7 bases). The CDR3 runs to 15 residues. Trimming cost V 2 bases and J 5 bases, with 16 bases left between them. CDR1 SGHRS and CDR2 YFSETQ come from the germline V gene. CDR3 coding DNA: TGCGCCAGCAGCTTCGAGGGGGGGCCTTGGGAGACCCAGTACTTC. This encodes CASSFEGGPWETQYF.

The chain is built from TRBV19 and TRBJ1-5, with TRBD1 matching over 7 bases. The CDR3 totals 13 residues. Germline loops: CDR1 LNHDA, CDR2 SQIVND (reference sequence). The V gene end was trimmed by 6 bases and the J gene end by 7 bases; junction bases not matched to a gene: 6. CDR3 loop: CASRGQLGQPQHF. CDR3 nucleotides: TGTGCCAGTAGGGGACAGCTGGGGCAGCCCCAGCATTTT.

V is TRBV29-1 and J is TRBJ1-1; D is ambiguous. The CDR3 spans 12 residues. CDR1 and CDR2 (germline): SQVTM, ANQGSEA. V dropped 4 bases and J dropped 3 bases, with 9 bases sitting between them. The CDR3 reads CSVGRGDTEAFF. As DNA, the CDR3 is TGCAGCGTTGGACGGGGAGACACTGAAGCTTTCTTT.

The rearrangement uses TRBV14 and TRBJ1-1; no clear D gene. V was shortened by 1 base and J by 11 bases, with 11 bases between the two germline ends. CDR1 is SGHDN and CDR2 is FVKESK in the germline V gene. CDR3 length: 12 amino acids. CDR3 sequence: CASSQGVSGAFF. The CDR3, as DNA: TGTGCCAGCAGCCAAGGTGTCTCGGGGGCTTTCTTT.

This rearrangement joins TRBV27 to TRBJ1-5; no clear D gene. In germline, CDR1 is MNHEY, CDR2 SMNVEV (reference sequence). The CDR3 has 15 amino acids. Trimming stripped 4 bases from V and 3 bases from J, with 13 bases between. This CDR3 reads CASSSGRAYNQPQHF. The CDR3 DNA is TGTGCCAGCAGTTCCGGGAGAGCCTACAATCAGCCCCAGCATTTT.

This clone was recorded a few times. The rearrangement links TRBV15 to TRBJ2-3; 7 bases line up with TRBD1. Germline V lookup: CDR1 LNHNV, CDR2 YYDKDF (reference sequence). CDR3 size: 14 residues. Germline trimming cut 4 bases from V and 3 bases from J; bases unmatched to any gene: 4. The CDR3 nucleotides read TGTGCCACCAGCACTCGGACAGGAACAGATACGCAGTATTTT. This translates into CATSTRTGTDTQYF.

The DNA of the CDR3 is TGTGCCAGCAGCTCAACGGGGTGGAATGTAAACACCATATATTTT. Protein product: CASSSTGWNVNTIYF. The chain employs TRBV7-2 and TRBJ1-3; D remains unclear. CDR1 and CDR2 (germline): SGHTA, FQGNSA. This CDR3 comprises 15 residues. V lost 4 bases and J lost 6, with 16 bases in between.

V is TRBV3-1 (or the pseudogene TRBV3-2) and J is TRBJ2-7, with D possibly being TRBD1 (6 bases). This CDR3 region has 15 residues. The V gene lost 3 bases and the J gene lost 3 bases, with 15 bases spanning the gap. Per the germline V gene, CDR1 is LGHDT and CDR2 is YNNKEL (reference sequence). The CDR3 DNA is TGTGCCAGCAGCCAGCAGGGGTTTTCATTCTACGAGCAGTACTTC. Protein: CASSQQGFSFYEQYF.

V usage is TRBV29-1 and J usage is TRBJ1-1, with unresolved D. The CDR3 has 14 residues. The V end lost 5 bases, the J end lost 5 bases, and 18 bases lay between the germline ends. Germline values: CDR1 SQVTM, CDR2 ANQGSEA. The CDR3 region is CSVFRLLEATEAFF. DNA of the CDR3: TGCAGCGTTTTCCGACTCCTCGAAGCGACTGAAGCTTTCTTT.

The genes are TRBV2 and TRBJ1-1; no reliable D call. Germline V gene lookup returns CDR1 SNHLY and CDR2 FYNNEI. Deletions cut 9 bases from V and 0 bases from J, with 8 bases between. The CDR3 runs to 12 residues. The CDR3 loop reads CASVNMNTEAFF. CDR3 DNA: TGTGCCAGTGTTAACATGAACACTGAAGCTTTCTTT.

The CDR3 DNA follows: TGTGCCAGCAGTCTTACAGGGATGAGCAATCAGCCCCAGCATTTT. Translation gives CASSLTGMSNQPQHF. The chain links TRBV5-6 to TRBJ1-5; the D gene is possibly TRBD1 (6 bases). CDR1 SGHDT and CDR2 YYEEEE come from the germline V gene. Trimming took 5 bases from V and 1 from J, leaving 13 bases between them. This CDR3 comprises 15 residues.

This clone was seen a single time. The chain has TRBV13 and TRBJ1-4; D remains ambiguous. The CDR3 extends over 14 amino acids. V was clipped by 2 bases and J by 4 bases, with 8 bases between them. Per germline, CDR1 PRHDT and CDR2 FYEKMQ (reference sequence). This CDR3 reads CASSLKHNNEKLFF. The CDR3 DNA follows: TGTGCCAGCAGCTTAAAACACAATAATGAAAAACTGTTTTTT.

V is TRBV6-5 and J is TRBJ1-2; D is unresolved. V was shortened by 6 bases and J by 8 bases, with 22 bases between the two germline ends. Germline loops: CDR1 MNHEY, CDR2 SVGAGI. The length of the CDR3 is 15 residues. The CDR3 here is CASSLVRRALGGYTF. In DNA, the CDR3 is TGTGCCAGCAGCCTGGTGCGGAGGGCCCTAGGGGGCTACACCTTC.

The rearrangement joins TRBV27 to TRBJ2-7, with 8 nucleotides matching TRBD2. Per the germline V gene, CDR1 is MNHEY and CDR2 is SMNVEV (reference sequence). The CDR3 has 19 amino acids. The trim removed 5 bases at V and 1 base at J, leaving 19 bases unmatched. The CDR3 region has the DNA TGTGCCAGCAGTACGCACCGGGGACTAGGGGTTTATAGGTCCTACGAGCAGTACTTC. Translated, it gives CASSTHRGLGVYRSYEQYF.

The chain recombines TRBV6-2 or TRBV6-3 with TRBJ2-3; 7 bases line up with TRBD1. Germline assignment: CDR1 MNHEY and CDR2 SVGEGT. The CDR3 totals 16 residues. J lost 2 bases, V lost 5 bases, and 10 bases had no gene match. The CDR3 reads CASSTRGQINTDTQYF. The CDR3 region has the DNA TGTGCCAGCAGTACAAGGGGACAGATAAACACAGATACGCAGTATTTT.

This clone showed up just a few times. The V gene is TRBV2, the J gene TRBJ1-2; no firm D call. V was clipped by 6 bases and J by 4 bases, with 24 bases between them. The V gene's germline CDR1 is SNHLY and CDR2 FYNNEI. This CDR3 contains 17 residues. CDR3 protein: CASSPVKALILLYGYTF. The CDR3 DNA reads as TGTGCCAGCAGCCCCGTTAAAGCCCTAATTTTACTCTATGGCTACACCTTC.

This clone appeared once. The chain is built from TRBV11-3 and TRBJ2-3; 8 bases line up with TRBD2. With 5 bases clipped from V and 3 bases from J, the junction kept 7 bases outside the gene matches. The CDR3 spans 15 residues. Germline V gene sequence: CDR1 SGHNT, CDR2 YENEEA. The CDR3 loop reads CASSQAGVRTDTQYF. The CDR3 bases are TGTGCCAGCAGCCAAGCGGGAGTACGAACAGATACGCAGTATTTT.

The V call is TRBV6-5, the J call TRBJ2-7; D not resolved. V was clipped by 6 bases and J by 2 bases, with 8 bases between them. CDR3 size: 12 residues. Germline assignment: CDR1 MNHEY and CDR2 SVGAGI. This CDR3 reads CASSIITYEQYF. The CDR3 DNA reads TGTGCCAGCAGCATCATCACCTACGAGCAGTACTTC.

The V call is TRBV29-1, the J call TRBJ1-1; D gene unclear. Per the germline V gene, CDR1 is SQVTM and CDR2 is ANQGSEA. Deletions cut 4 bases from V and 3 bases from J, with 12 bases between. The CDR3 runs 13 residues. The CDR3 DNA follows: TGCAGCGTTGCTTCGGCCGGGGACACTGAAGCTTTCTTT. Protein product: CSVASAGDTEAFF.

This rearrangement joins TRBV5-1 to TRBJ1-1; D is undetermined. The CDR3 has 12 amino acids. Germline CDR1 and CDR2: SGHRS and YFSETQ. Trimming removed 4 bases from V and 2 bases from J, with 6 bases in between. The CDR3 DNA reads as TGCGCCAGCAGCAGCCCAAACACTGAAGCTTTCTTT. It codes for CASSSPNTEAFF.

V is TRBV20-1 and J is TRBJ1-1; D remains unclear. CDR3 length equals 11 residues. Trimming pared 2 bases from V and 10 bases from J, leaving 11 bases between. Germline V gene lookup returns CDR1 DFQATT and CDR2 SNEGSKA (reference sequence). This CDR3 is CSARPGEGAFF. The CDR3 DNA reads as TGCAGTGCTAGACCCGGAGAGGGAGCTTTCTTT.

The chain uses TRBV2 and TRBJ1-1, with unresolved D. Trimming removed 6 bases at V and 5 bases at J, with 16 bases between. Germline V gene sequence: CDR1 SNHLY, CDR2 FYNNEI. This CDR3 region has 14 residues. CDR3 in DNA: TGTGCCAGCAGGGGATCCTCTTGGGAGACTGAAGCTTTCTTT. Its protein product is CASRGSSWETEAFF.

This chain uses TRBV7-9 with TRBJ1-6, with D unclear. This CDR3 contains 15 residues. Trimming shortened V by 3 bases and J by 4 bases, and 10 bases separated the two germline ends. Germline lookup yields CDR1 SEHNR and CDR2 FQNEAQ (reference sequence). CDR3 bases: TGTGCCAGCAGCTTTGAGGGATCGTATAATTCACCCCTCCACTTT. It yields the protein CASSFEGSYNSPLHF. Using reference TRBV7-9 and TRBJ1-6 for the parts outside the CDR3, the full variable domain is DTGVSQNPRHKITKRGQNVTFRCDPISEHNRLYWYRQTLGQGPEFLTYFQNEAQLEKSRLLSDRFSAERPKGSFSTLEIQRTEQGDSAMYLCASSFEGSYNSPLHFGNGTRLTVT.

The chain couples TRBV7-3 to TRBJ1-1; TRBD1 is a possible D gene (5 bases). V was trimmed by 5 bases and J by 1 base, leaving 17 bases between them. The germline gives CDR1 SGHTA, CDR2 FQGTGA. There are 16 residues in the CDR3. The DNA for the CDR3 is TGTGCCAGCAGCCCAGTGGGGGGGATCCGGAACACTGAAGCTTTCTTT. The encoded protein is CASSPVGGIRNTEAFF.

The V gene is TRBV30, the J gene TRBJ2-5, with TRBD2 matching 15 bases. V shed 4 bases, J shed 4 bases, and the junction held 16 bases outside the gene matches. Germline V CDR1 and CDR2: GTSNPN, SVGIG (reference sequence). This CDR3 has 19 amino acids. CDR3 protein: CAWTPPGLAGGGLPETQYF. In DNA form, the CDR3 reads TGTGCCTGGACCCCCCCGGGACTAGCGGGGGGCGGGTTGCCAGAGACCCAGTACTTC. The complete variable domain, with remaining parts taken from reference TRBV30 and TRBJ2-5, reads SQTIHQWPATLVQPVGSPLSLECTVEGTSNPNLYWYRQAAGRGLQLLFYSVGIGQISSEVPQNLSASRPQDRQFILSSKKLLLSDSGFYLCAWTPPGLAGGGLPETQYFGPGTRLLVL.

This sequence joins TRBV15 and TRBJ2-3, with 12 nucleotides matching TRBD1. CDR1 and CDR2 (germline): LNHNV, YYDKDF (reference sequence). J lost 6 bases, V lost 0 bases, and 13 bases had no gene match. The CDR3 runs to 19 residues. This CDR3 reads CATSRDQRLGQGALDTQYF. In DNA form, the CDR3 reads TGTGCCACCAGCAGAGATCAAAGGTTGGGACAGGGGGCTTTGGATACGCAGTATTTT.

The rearrangement joins TRBV2 to TRBJ1-2, with a tentative D call TRBD1 (6 bases). This CDR3 has 13 amino acids. V dropped 5 bases and J dropped 8 bases, with 15 bases sitting between them. Germline V lookup: CDR1 SNHLY, CDR2 FYNNEI. CDR3 loop: CASSSQGVEGYTF. DNA for the CDR3: TGTGCCAGCAGTTCACAGGGTGTTGAAGGCTACACCTTC.

The chain carries TRBV18 and TRBJ2-1; maybe TRBD2 (5 bases). CDR1 KGHSH and CDR2 LQKENI come from the germline V gene. V lost 8 bases and J 3 bases, leaving 14 bases between the germline ends. The CDR3 covers 14 residues. The DNA of the CDR3 is TGTGCCAGCACGTTCCGGGAAGACTACAATGAGCAGTTCTTC. Residues: CASTFREDYNEQFF.

The chain is built from TRBV5-4 and TRBJ2-5; 11 nucleotides match TRBD2. Losses at the gene ends were 1 base for V and 4 bases for J; bases not matched to a gene: 9. CDR3 length equals 17 residues. Per germline, CDR1 SGHNT and CDR2 YYREEE (reference sequence). The CDR3 sequence is CASSLWGGLAAPETQYF. The CDR3 nucleotides are TGTGCCAGCAGCTTGTGGGGGGGACTAGCGGCCCCAGAGACCCAGTACTTC.